This T cell receptor beta chain was obtained from a study of T-cell reconstitution after alpha-beta-depleted transplantation in children. Findings and caveats of the study: Several hundred graft clones that had expanded were reportedly the source of alpha-beta T cells about two months after transplant.

This clonotype was picked up many times. Its specificity is not known. The CDR3 has 13 residues. Unmatched junction bases numbered 5, after V lost 5 bases and J lost 8 bases. Unique molecular identifiers were incorporated into the prepared TCRbeta library. TCRdb used MiXCR to reprocess the PCR reads, holding one entry per CDR3 protein. The sample includes fewer than 700,000 distinct CDR3 sequences, under 25% seen only once; the top ten take approximately 14%. The chain combines TRBV12-3 or TRBV12-4 with TRBJ1-2; 10 bases agree with TRBD1. This TCR derives from a boy under two years old who had a stem cell transplant for acute myeloid leukemia, so the T cells may come from the graft donor. Here the sequenced sample was PBMCs, mostly from graft donor cells, taken 360 days after TCRalphabeta/CD19-depleted stem cell transplant. The CDR3 protein is CASSHDRGLGYTF. The DNA of the CDR3 is TGTGCCAGCAGTCATGACAGGGGGCTGGGCTACACCTTC.